Below, 12 T cell receptor beta chains from the same sample are listed, as sequenced in a study of OX40 agonist ivuxolimab in advanced cancers. Profiled with immunoSEQ multiplex PCR; TCRdb holds only in-frame clones, not every one. The sample has fewer than 45,000 clones, more than 75% seen once. Material: CD4+ or CD8+ T cells sorted from blood, obtained in a trial of the OX40 agonist ivuxolimab. Every receptor here comes from an adult with an advanced solid tumor such as melanoma, head and neck, liver or kidney cancer.

The chain is built from TRBV6-1 and TRBJ2-7; 8 bases align to TRBD1. In germline, CDR1 is MNHNS, CDR2 SASEGT. CDR3 size: 14 residues. Germline trimming cut 2 bases from V and 4 bases from J; bases unmatched to any gene: 4. In DNA form, the CDR3 reads TGTGCCAGCAGTGAAACCGGGACAGGATACGAGCAGTACTTC. Its protein is CASSETGTGYEQYF.

This rearrangement joins TRBV2 to TRBJ1-4; D not resolved. CDR1 and CDR2 from the germline V gene are SNHLY and FYNNEI. This CDR3 spans 17 amino acids. V dropped 4 bases and J dropped 0 bases, with 15 bases sitting between them. The CDR3 loop reads CASSGDLDFPTNEKLFF. For the CDR3, the DNA is TGTGCCAGCAGTGGGGATTTAGACTTTCCAACTAATGAAAAACTGTTTTTT.

V and J are TRBV5-4 and TRBJ2-1, with a tentative D call TRBD2 (6 bases). V was cut by 4 bases and J by 3 bases, with 11 bases left in between. The CDR3 contains 14 residues. Germline assignment: CDR1 SGHNT and CDR2 YYREEE (reference sequence). The CDR3 here is CASSGRINYNEQFF. CDR3 in DNA: TGTGCCAGCAGCGGGAGGATTAACTACAATGAGCAGTTCTTC.

This clone was detected only a few times. The chain has TRBV9 and TRBJ1-4; 7 nucleotides align to TRBD1. Germline CDR1 reads SGDLS; CDR2 reads YYNGEE. The V segment lost 3 bases and the J segment 0 bases; nucleotides outside the gene matches: 5. The CDR3 is 16 residues long. This CDR3 is CASSAGQFTTNEKLFF. Written as DNA, the CDR3 is TGTGCCAGCAGCGCGGGACAGTTCACAACTAATGAAAAACTGTTTTTT.

This sequence joins TRBV6-6 and TRBJ2-7; TRBD1 is a possible D gene (6 bases). Germline lookup yields CDR1 MNHNY and CDR2 SVGAGI (reference sequence). V lost 0 bases and J lost 3, with 12 bases in between. The CDR3 contains 15 residues. The CDR3 sequence is CASSYSDRENYEQYF. For the CDR3, the DNA is TGTGCCAGCAGTTACTCGGACAGAGAAAACTACGAGCAGTACTTC.

This chain links TRBV7-6 with TRBJ2-2; D ambiguous. The CDR3 runs to 11 residues. Germline V CDR1 and CDR2: SGHVS, FNYEAQ. The CDR3 bases are TGTGCTGTTACCCGTTCCGGGGAGCTGTTTTTT. Translated: CAVTRSGELFF. The variable domain in full, with the rest retrieved from reference TRBV7-6 and TRBJ2-2, is GAGVSQSPRYKVTKRGQDVALRCDPISGHVSLYWYRQALGQGPEFLTYFNYEAQQDKSGLPNDRFSAERPEGSISTLTIQRTEQRDSAMYRCAVTRSGELFFGEGSRLTVL.

The table lists this clone with a count of one. The rearrangement joins TRBV19 to TRBJ2-3, with no clear D. The CDR3 covers 13 residues. The germline gives CDR1 LNHDA, CDR2 SQIVND (reference sequence). Trimming took off 5 bases at V and 5 bases at J, with 11 bases between the two ends. The CDR3 sequence: CASSSRLQDTQYF. The CDR3 region has the DNA TGTGCCAGTAGTTCGCGGCTCCAAGATACGCAGTATTTT. Supplemented by reference TRBV19 and TRBJ2-3, the full variable domain reads DGGITQSPKYLFRKEGQNVTLSCEQNLNHDAMYWYRQDPGQGLRLIYYSQIVNDFQKGDIAEGYSVSREKKESFPLTVTSAQKNPTAFYLCASSSRLQDTQYFGPGTRLTVL.

In DNA form, the CDR3 reads TGCGCCAGCAGCCAAGAAGGCACAGGGCAAGAGACCCAGTACTTC. It translates to CASSQEGTGQETQYF. The chain links TRBV4-1 to TRBJ2-5; possibly TRBD1 for D (6 bases). The length of the CDR3 is 15 residues. Germline V gives CDR1 MGHRA, CDR2 YSYEKL. The V end was cut by 0 bases, the J end by 2 bases, with 10 bases between.

This clone qualifies as medium-sized (0.01 to 0.1%). The V call is TRBV4-2, the J call TRBJ2-7; tentatively, D is TRBD2 (7 bases). The CDR3 runs to 15 residues. V was pared by 0 bases and J by 2 bases, with 11 bases between. Germline assignment: CDR1 LGHNA and CDR2 YNFKEQ. The CDR3: CASSQEGGAAYEQYF. DNA of the CDR3: TGTGCCAGCAGCCAAGAGGGGGGGGCCGCCTACGAGCAGTACTTC.

In DNA, the CDR3 is TGTGCCAGCAGCTTATTTGGGCCCTCCCTCTACGAGCAGTACTTC. It encodes CASSLFGPSLYEQYF. V and J are TRBV11-2 and TRBJ2-7; the D is unclear. The CDR3 is 15 amino acids. Trimming left V 2 bases short and J 3 bases short, with 14 bases between. Germline V gene data show CDR1 as SGHAT and CDR2 as FQNNGV.

The chain recombines TRBV2 with TRBJ2-7; 10 positions agree with TRBD1. The CDR3 loop spans 15 amino acids. The J segment lost 1 base and the V segment lost 6 bases, leaving 6 bases of the junction unmatched. Germline V gives CDR1 SNHLY, CDR2 FYNNEI. The CDR3 bases are TGTGCCAGCAGAGGGACAGGGGAAGTGTCCTACGAGCAGTACTTC. Translating gives CASRGTGEVSYEQYF.

This clone was counted a few times. This chain uses TRBV6-5 with TRBJ2-7; 8 nucleotides align to TRBD2. This CDR3 is built from 14 residues. Germline V gene lookup returns CDR1 MNHEY and CDR2 SVGAGI. V dropped 4 bases and J dropped 5; count of bases not matched to a gene: 7. CDR3: CASSSPGLVHEQYF. For the CDR3, the DNA is TGTGCCAGCAGTTCACCGGGACTAGTCCACGAGCAGTACTTC.